This entry lists 23 T cell receptor beta chains sequenced from one sample in a study of human T cells and chemical hapten exposure. MiXCR, applied by TCRdb to the RACE reads, yields one record per CDR3 protein. The sample lists around 99,000 distinct CDR3 sequences; approximately 11% were seen once. Time point denoted: patch test 2, 6 weeks after DPC sensitization. The treatment is: therapeutic diphenylcyclopropenone sensitization with weekly scalp DPC. The sample was whole blood, taken in connection with sensitization to the hapten diphenylcyclopropenone (DPC). All receptors come from a man aged 40-55 years with alopecia areata. Some clones in this sample may be carry-over from other donors' samples.

The rearrangement uses TRBV28 and TRBJ1-2; 12 positions agree with TRBD1. The CDR3 extends over 14 amino acids. The junction had 4 bases not matched to a gene; V was cut back by 6 bases and J by 5 bases. Germline V lookup: CDR1 MDHEN, CDR2 SYDVKM. The CDR3 DNA reads as TGTGCCAGCAGGGGGACAGGGGGCGTATATGGCTACACCTTC. Translated: CASRGTGGVYGYTF.

The rearrangement joins TRBV5-6 to TRBJ2-1; 9 nucleotides match TRBD1. The V gene end was trimmed by 0 bases and the J gene end by 15 bases; junction bases not matched to a gene: 7. This CDR3 comprises 13 residues. Per germline, CDR1 SGHDT and CDR2 YYEEEE. As DNA, the CDR3 is TGTGCCAGCAGCTTGGGCACAGGGGGCGCTCCGTTCTTC. This translates into CASSLGTGGAPFF.

The genes are TRBV6-5 and TRBJ1-1, with no clear D. CDR1 MNHEY and CDR2 SVGAGI come from the germline V gene. V was clipped by 2 bases and J by 0 bases, with 7 bases between them. This CDR3 has 14 amino acids. CDR3 in amino acids: CASSYGLLNTEAFF. CDR3 coding DNA: TGTGCCAGCAGTTACGGACTCTTGAACACTGAAGCTTTCTTT.

This clonotype has more than one count but fewer than ten. The rearrangement joins TRBV19 to TRBJ2-4, with D maybe TRBD1 (7 bases). The CDR3 has 14 amino acids. Germline V gives CDR1 LNHDA, CDR2 SQIVND (reference sequence). With 6 bases removed from V and 4 bases from J, the gap between germline ends came to 13 bases. CDR3 bases: TGTGCCAGTAGCTTACCAGGGGGGAAAAACATTCAGTACTTC. Its protein is CASSLPGGKNIQYF. Together with reference TRBV19 and TRBJ2-4, the CDR3 gives the full variable domain: DGGITQSPKYLFRKEGQNVTLSCEQNLNHDAMYWYRQDPGQGLRLIYYSQIVNDFQKGDIAEGYSVSREKKESFPLTVTSAQKNPTAFYLCASSLPGGKNIQYFGAGTRLSVL.

In this sample, this clonotype turned up a few times. J is TRBJ2-5 and V is TRBV7-9; the D call may be TRBD1 or TRBD2 (5 bases each). The CDR3 sequence is 15 residues long. Germline V CDR1 and CDR2: SEHNR, FQNEAQ (reference sequence). V gave up 5 bases and J gave up 0 bases, with 13 bases separating them. CDR3 bases: TGTGCCAGCAGCCCCGGGACCACGTACCAAGAGACCCAGTACTTC. Translation gives CASSPGTTYQETQYF.

The chain has TRBV30 and TRBJ1-1, with TRBD1 matching 9 bases. V was pared by 0 bases and J by 3 bases, with 5 bases of the junction left unmatched. CDR1 and CDR2 (germline): GTSNPN, SVGIG (reference sequence). The CDR3 is 15 residues long. CDR3 DNA sequence: TGTGCCTGGAGTGTTACAGGGGGCCGCGACACTGAAGCTTTCTTT. Translated, it gives CAWSVTGGRDTEAFF.

This clonotype was seen at least ten times. This chain connects TRBV7-2 to TRBJ2-7; 14 positions match TRBD2. CDR1 and CDR2 from the germline V gene are SGHTA and FQGNSA. V shed 5 bases and J 8 bases; nucleotides not matched to a gene: 5. This CDR3 has 14 amino acids. CDR3 amino acids: CASSRGTSGSQQYV. The DNA of the CDR3 is TGTGCCAGCAGCAGAGGGACTAGCGGGAGCCAGCAGTACGTC.

This clonotype has a count of ten or more. The chain carries TRBV6-6 and TRBJ2-3, with TRBD1 matching 8 bases. Germline V gives CDR1 MNHNY, CDR2 SVGAGI (reference sequence). The CDR3 is made up of 15 amino acids. The V and J ends lost 7 bases and 4 bases, in that order; junction bases with no gene match: 10. The CDR3 region is CASNPSGQGPDTQYF. For the CDR3, the DNA is TGTGCCAGCAACCCGTCCGGACAGGGCCCAGATACGCAGTATTTT.

This clonotype has more than one count but fewer than ten. The CDR3 DNA is TGCAGCGTTGATCTGGGGCCTTATGGCTACACCTTC. Protein: CSVDLGPYGYTF. The chain employs TRBV29-1 and TRBJ1-2, with a possible D match to TRBD1 (5 bases). The CDR3 is made up of 12 amino acids. Trimming stripped 3 bases from V and 5 bases from J, with 10 bases between. Per the germline V gene, CDR1 is SQVTM and CDR2 is ANQGSEA.

Many counts were recorded for this clonotype. V gene TRBV12-3 or TRBV12-4 combines with J gene TRBJ2-3; D is uncertain. Trimming left V 5 bases short and J 1 base short, with 10 bases between. The CDR3 totals 14 residues. The CDR3, as DNA: TGTGCCAGCAGTCTCTATGGCGGCACAGATACGCAGTATTTT. This codes for CASSLYGGTDTQYF.

This clonotype came up many times. J is TRBJ1-6 and V is TRBV30; 9 positions agree with TRBD1. The CDR3 has 15 residues. Trimming took 2 bases from V and 6 from J; bases not matched to a gene: 5. The V gene's germline CDR1 is GTSNPN and CDR2 SVGIG (reference sequence). CDR3 region: CAWSPRTGVNSPLHF. In nucleotides, the CDR3 is TGTGCCTGGAGTCCTCGGACAGGGGTTAATTCACCCCTCCACTTT.

The chain is built from TRBV19 and TRBJ2-3; no clear D. Germline CDR1 is LNHDA and CDR2 is SQIVND (reference sequence). This CDR3 is built from 13 residues. The V and J ends lost 4 bases and 4 bases respectively, with 9 bases between them. CDR3 loop: CASSRGLPDTQYF. CDR3 sequence (DNA): TGTGCCAGTAGTAGAGGTCTGCCAGATACGCAGTATTTT.

The chain is built from TRBV28 and TRBJ2-5; 10 bases line up with TRBD2. CDR3 length: 15 residues. Germline CDR1 MDHEN, CDR2 SYDVKM. The J segment lost 3 bases and the V segment lost 3 bases, leaving 4 bases of the junction unmatched. In nucleotides, the CDR3 is TGTGCCAGCAGTTTGCTAGGGACTAGCGAAGAGACCCAGTACTTC. It codes for CASSLLGTSEETQYF. The full variable domain, rest sourced from reference TRBV28 and TRBJ2-5, is DVKVTQSSRYLVKRTGEKVFLECVQDMDHENMFWYRQDPGLGLRLIYFSYDVKMKEKGDIPEGYSVSREKKERFSLILESASTNQTSMYLCASSLLGTSEETQYFGPGTRLLVL.

The rearrangement uses TRBV29-1 and TRBJ2-3; D is possibly TRBD1 (5 bases). Germline V CDR1 and CDR2: SQVTM, ANQGSEA. V was shortened by 7 bases and J by 5 bases, with 16 bases between the two germline ends. This CDR3 contains 13 residues. The CDR3 coding sequence is TGCAGCGGGGGCAGGGCGGTGGAAGATACGCAGTATTTT. It is translated as CSGGRAVEDTQYF.

J is TRBJ2-3 and V is TRBV4-2; 8 bases map to TRBD1. With V trimmed by 5 bases and J by 2 bases, 3 bases remained unmatched. The CDR3 runs 14 residues. CDR1 LGHNA and CDR2 YNFKEQ come from the germline V gene. The CDR3 is CASSWGQDTDTQYF. DNA of the CDR3: TGTGCCAGCAGCTGGGGACAGGACACAGATACGCAGTATTTT.

Regarding this clonotype: One end of the junction fails to match germline, which may point to a read error. The V call is TRBV28, the J call TRBJ2-7; TRBD2 agrees at 10 bases. Germline CDR1 and CDR2: MDHEN and SYDVKM. The CDR3 consists of 14 residues. CDR3 residues: CASSLSKREGRFSF. DNA of the CDR3: TGTGCCAGCAGTTTATCCAAGCGGGAGGGCAGGTTTTCGTTC. Filled out from reference TRBV28 and TRBJ2-7, the complete variable domain reads DVKVTQSSRYLVKRTGEKVFLECVQDMDHENMFWYRQDPGLGLRLIYFSYDVKMKEKGDIPEGYSVSREKKERFSLILESASTNQTSMYLCASSLSKREGRFSFGPGTRLTVT.

This clonotype was picked up a small number of times. This rearrangement joins TRBV20-1 to TRBJ2-1; TRBD1 agrees at 8 bases. V was clipped by 1 base and J by 12 bases; unmatched bases: 17. CDR1 is DFQATT, CDR2 SNEGSKA, per germline (reference sequence). The CDR3 sequence is 16 residues long. The CDR3 loop is CSARAAGTGNPQGQFF. CDR3 coding DNA: TGCAGTGCTAGAGCAGCCGGGACAGGTAACCCCCAGGGGCAGTTCTTC.

In regard to this clonotype: The final CDR3 position lacks the conserved phenylalanine or tryptophan, pointing to a likely read error. V usage is TRBV5-1 and J usage is TRBJ2-3; 7 nucleotides line up with TRBD2. The CDR3 totals 15 residues. Germline loops: CDR1 SGHRS, CDR2 YFSETQ. V shed 0 bases and J 3 bases; nucleotides not matched to a gene: 4. CDR3 loop: CASSLDGGRTDTQYI. The DNA for the CDR3 is TGCGCCAGCAGCTTGGATGGCGGGAGAACAGATACGCAGTATATT.

The rearrangement uses TRBV24-1 and TRBJ2-4; TRBD1 matches 8 bases. The V segment lost 5 bases and the J segment 9 bases; nucleotides outside the gene matches: 14. The CDR3 runs 16 residues. CDR1 is KGHDR and CDR2 is SFDVKD in the germline V gene. CDR3 amino acids: CATSGGQEGKNGIQYF. The CDR3, as DNA: TGTGCCACCAGTGGGGGACAGGAGGGAAAAAACGGCATTCAGTACTTC.

The chain recombines TRBV18 with TRBJ2-1, with unresolved D. Germline CDR1 reads KGHSH; CDR2 reads LQKENI. V gave up 11 bases and J gave up 5 bases, with 10 bases separating them. CDR3 length: 11 amino acids. In DNA form, the CDR3 reads TGTGCCGGACGGACCGACAATGAGCAGTTCTTC. It is translated as CAGRTDNEQFF. The complete variable domain, with remaining parts taken from reference TRBV18 and TRBJ2-1, reads NAGVMQNPRHLVRRRGQEARLRCSPMKGHSHVYWYRQLPEEGLKFMVYLQKENIIDESGMPKERFSAEFPKEGPSILRIQQVVRGDSAAYFCAGRTDNEQFFGPGTRLTVL.

CDR3 in amino acids: CASSLGSTGLGGDTQYF. The CDR3 nucleotides are TGCGCCAGCAGCTTGGGGTCGACAGGGCTAGGTGGAGATACGCAGTATTTT. V gene TRBV5-1 combines with J gene TRBJ2-3; 7 nucleotides agree with TRBD1. Germline values: CDR1 SGHRS, CDR2 YFSETQ. With 0 bases clipped from V and 5 bases from J, the junction kept 12 bases outside the gene matches. This CDR3 has 17 residues.

The chain combines TRBV24-1 with TRBJ2-7; 8 positions agree with TRBD2. Germline V lookup: CDR1 KGHDR, CDR2 SFDVKD. Unmatched junction bases numbered 15, after V lost 5 bases and J lost 1 base. CDR3 length: 18 residues. DNA of the CDR3: TGTGCCACCAGTGCTCGGGACTCCAGCGGGAGAGGGTCCTACGAGCAGTACGTC. Residues: CATSARDSSGRGSYEQYV.

This clonotype was recorded many times. The chain joins TRBV5-1 to TRBJ1-6; maybe TRBD1 (5 bases). V gave up 0 bases and J gave up 7 bases, with 8 bases separating them. CDR3 length: 14 amino acids. The germline V gene has CDR1 SGHRS and CDR2 YFSETQ. The DNA for the CDR3 is TGCGCCAGCAGCTTGGAGTGGGGGAATTCACCCCTCCACTTT. This translates into CASSLEWGNSPLHF.